This T cell receptor beta chain comes out of a study of cytomegalovirus exposure and HLA in healthy donors. Across the whole study: Approximately 85 million unique TCRs from HLA-typed donors were held in an early data release. Broader study findings: The study designated 164 TCR beta chains cytomegalovirus-associated. The majority of CMV-associated TCR beta chains were reported as apparently HLA-restricted in a later analysis.

J gave up 4 bases and V 2 bases, and 4 bases lay outside the gene matches. CDR3 length: 14 amino acids. CDR1 is SGHTA and CDR2 is FQGTGA in the germline V gene. 60 Vbeta and 13 Jbeta primers were used in PCR. Clones were sequenced by immunoSEQ multiplex PCR, and TCRdb holds only the in-frame ones, with some missing. Altogether about 140,000 clones are present, around four fifths being singletons, with the ten largest covering just over 8%. Turning to this clone: The antigen remains unidentified.

The sequenced sample was PBMCs. The TCR originated in a woman between 50 and 59 years old in good health and CMV-seropositive. This chain links TRBV7-3 with TRBJ2-5; TRBD2 aligns across 7 bases. CDR3 nucleotides: TGTGCCAGCAGCTTAGATGGGGGGGGAGAGACCCAGTACTTC. This translates into CASSLDGGGETQYF.